This T cell receptor beta chain emerged from a study of tumor and adjacent non-tumor tissue in lung cancer. As for this clonotype: It may be a read error: a sequence one base away is much more abundant.

Three rounds of nested PCR, following a modified ARM-PCR protocol, produced the TCRbeta library. MiXCR was run by TCRdb on the multiplex PCR reads, yielding one entry per CDR3 protein. This sample has around 200,000 distinct CDR3 sequences, with roughly 70% found just once. The germline V gene encodes CDR1 SQVTM and CDR2 ANQGSEA. The V and J ends lost 3 bases and 6 bases respectively, with 14 bases between them. There are 13 residues in the CDR3. No cell sorting was done before RNA was extracted from the tissue. This TCR came from a man aged 60 to 69 with non-small cell lung cancer. Sequenced: lung tumor tissue. V gene TRBV29-1 combines with J gene TRBJ1-1; the D gene is possibly TRBD1 (5 bases). CDR3 sequence: CSVDGRVNAEAFF. CDR3 bases: TGCAGCGTTGACGGCAGGGTAAATGCTGAAGCTTTCTTT.